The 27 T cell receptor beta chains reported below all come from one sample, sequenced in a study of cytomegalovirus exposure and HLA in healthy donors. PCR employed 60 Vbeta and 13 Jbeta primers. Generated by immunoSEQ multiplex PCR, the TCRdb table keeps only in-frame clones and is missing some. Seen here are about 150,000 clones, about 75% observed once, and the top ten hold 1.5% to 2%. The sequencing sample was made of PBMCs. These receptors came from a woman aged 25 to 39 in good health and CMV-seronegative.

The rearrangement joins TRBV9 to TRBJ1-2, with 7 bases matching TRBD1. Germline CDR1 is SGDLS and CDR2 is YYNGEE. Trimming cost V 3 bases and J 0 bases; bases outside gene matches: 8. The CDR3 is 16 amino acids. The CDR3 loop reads CASSATGARANYGYTF. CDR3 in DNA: TGTGCCAGCAGCGCAACAGGGGCTCGAGCTAACTATGGCTACACCTTC.

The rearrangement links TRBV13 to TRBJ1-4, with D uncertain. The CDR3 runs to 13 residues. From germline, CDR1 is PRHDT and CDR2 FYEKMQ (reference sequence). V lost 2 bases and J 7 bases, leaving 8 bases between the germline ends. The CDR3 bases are TGTGCCAGCAGCTTAAGACGGGTTGAAAAACTGTTTTTT. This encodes CASSLRRVEKLFF.

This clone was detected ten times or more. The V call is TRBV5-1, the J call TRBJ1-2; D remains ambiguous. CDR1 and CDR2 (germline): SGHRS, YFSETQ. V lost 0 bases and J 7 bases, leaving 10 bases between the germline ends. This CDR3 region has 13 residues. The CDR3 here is CASSLVVASGYTF. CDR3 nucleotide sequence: TGCGCCAGCAGCTTGGTGGTAGCGAGTGGCTACACCTTC.

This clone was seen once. CDR3 in amino acids: CASLGGTMGGALHF. The CDR3 coding sequence is TGTGCCAGTTTGGGGGGGACTATGGGGGGAGCCCTCCACTTT. J is TRBJ1-6 and V is TRBV6-1, with D possibly matching TRBD1 (5 bases). Germline-derived CDR1 and CDR2 are MNHNS and SASEGT. V was cut by 9 bases and J by 14 bases, with 23 bases left in between. The CDR3 has 14 residues.

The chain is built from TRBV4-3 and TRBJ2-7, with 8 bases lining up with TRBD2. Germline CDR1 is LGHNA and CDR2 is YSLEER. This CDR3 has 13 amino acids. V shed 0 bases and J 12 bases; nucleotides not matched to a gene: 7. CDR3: CASSQDYSGGLYF. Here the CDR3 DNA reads TGCGCCAGCAGCCAAGATTATTCGGGGGGGCTGTACTTC.

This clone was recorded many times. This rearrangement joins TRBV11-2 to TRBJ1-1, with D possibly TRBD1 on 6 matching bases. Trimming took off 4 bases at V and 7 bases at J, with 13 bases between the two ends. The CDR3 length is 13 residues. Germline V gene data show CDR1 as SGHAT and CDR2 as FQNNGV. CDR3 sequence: CASSSRGQGEAFF. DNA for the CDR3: TGTGCCAGCAGCTCCAGGGGTCAGGGTGAAGCTTTCTTT.

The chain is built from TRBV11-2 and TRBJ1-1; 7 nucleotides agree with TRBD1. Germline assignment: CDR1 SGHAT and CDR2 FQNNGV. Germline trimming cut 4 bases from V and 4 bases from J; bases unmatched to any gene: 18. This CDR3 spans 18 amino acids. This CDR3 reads CASSSPRDRVLSGTEAFF. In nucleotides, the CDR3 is TGTGCCAGCAGCTCCCCCCGGGACAGAGTTTTAAGCGGCACTGAAGCTTTCTTT.

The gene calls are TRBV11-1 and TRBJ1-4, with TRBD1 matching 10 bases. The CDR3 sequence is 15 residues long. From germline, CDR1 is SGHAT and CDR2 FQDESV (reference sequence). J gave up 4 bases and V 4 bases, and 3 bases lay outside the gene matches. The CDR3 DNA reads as TGTGCCAGCAGCTACGGGACAGGGGTTAATGAAAAACTGTTTTTT. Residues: CASSYGTGVNEKLFF.

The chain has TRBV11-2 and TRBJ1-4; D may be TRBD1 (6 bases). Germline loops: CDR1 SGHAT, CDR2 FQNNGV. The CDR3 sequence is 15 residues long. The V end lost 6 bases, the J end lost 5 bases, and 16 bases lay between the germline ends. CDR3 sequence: CASRRQVGSNEKLFF. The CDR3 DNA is TGTGCCAGCAGGAGACAGGTGGGGTCCAATGAAAAACTGTTTTTT.

CDR3 sequence reads: CASSLDRVHEQYF. The CDR3 region has the DNA TGTGCCAGCAGTCTGGACAGGGTACACGAGCAGTACTTC. V and J are TRBV27 and TRBJ2-7; 8 bases agree with TRBD1. Germline CDR1 reads MNHEY; CDR2 reads SMNVEV (reference sequence). This CDR3 spans 13 amino acids. V gave up 5 bases and J gave up 5 bases; unmatched junction bases: 5.

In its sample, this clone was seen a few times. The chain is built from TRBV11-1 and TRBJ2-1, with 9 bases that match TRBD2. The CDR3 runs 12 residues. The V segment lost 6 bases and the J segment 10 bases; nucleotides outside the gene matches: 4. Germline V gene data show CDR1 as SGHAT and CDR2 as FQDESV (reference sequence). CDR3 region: CASRIGLAEQFF. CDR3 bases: TGTGCCAGCAGAATAGGACTAGCGGAGCAGTTCTTC.

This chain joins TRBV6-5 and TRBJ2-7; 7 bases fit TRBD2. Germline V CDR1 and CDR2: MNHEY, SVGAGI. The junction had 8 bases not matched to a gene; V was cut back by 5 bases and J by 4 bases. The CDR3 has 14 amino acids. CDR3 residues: CASSAPGGLYEQYF. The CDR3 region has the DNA TGTGCCAGCAGTGCCCCGGGGGGACTTTACGAGCAGTACTTC.

CDR3 nucleotides: TGTGCCAGCAGCCAAAAGCATGGGACAGGGAAACCGAGCTCCTACAATGAGCAGTTCTTC. Amino acids: CASSQKHGTGKPSSYNEQFF. This chain connects TRBV13 to TRBJ2-1; 9 bases are a match to TRBD1. After removal of 5 bases from V and 0 bases from J, the junction contained 17 bases not matched to a gene. The CDR3 has 20 residues. Germline V gene lookup returns CDR1 PRHDT and CDR2 FYEKMQ (reference sequence).

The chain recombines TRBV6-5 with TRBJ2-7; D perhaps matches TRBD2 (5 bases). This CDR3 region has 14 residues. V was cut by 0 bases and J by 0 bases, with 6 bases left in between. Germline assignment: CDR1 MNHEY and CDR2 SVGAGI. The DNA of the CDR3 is TGTGCCAGCAGTTACTCGGGAGCCTCCTACGAGCAGTACTTC. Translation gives CASSYSGASYEQYF.

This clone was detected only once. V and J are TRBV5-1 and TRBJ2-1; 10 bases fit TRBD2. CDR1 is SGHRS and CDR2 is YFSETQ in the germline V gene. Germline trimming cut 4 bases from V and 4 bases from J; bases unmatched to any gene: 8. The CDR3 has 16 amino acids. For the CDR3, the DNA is TGCGCCAGCAGCCTTCAAGCGGGGGGGAGTTACAATGAGCAGTTCTTC. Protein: CASSLQAGGSYNEQFF. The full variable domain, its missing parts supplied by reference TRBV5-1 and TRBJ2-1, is KAGVTQTPRYLIKTRGQQVTLSCSPISGHRSVSWYQQTPGQGLQFLFEYFSETQRNKGNFPGRFSGRQFSNSRSEMNVSTLELGDSALYLCASSLQAGGSYNEQFFGPGTRLTVL.

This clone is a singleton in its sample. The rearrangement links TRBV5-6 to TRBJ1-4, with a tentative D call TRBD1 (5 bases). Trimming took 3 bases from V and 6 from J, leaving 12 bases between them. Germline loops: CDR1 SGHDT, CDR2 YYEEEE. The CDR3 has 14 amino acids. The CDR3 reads CASSYQGPDEKLFF. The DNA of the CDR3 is TGTGCCAGCAGCTATCAGGGCCCTGATGAAAAACTGTTTTTT.

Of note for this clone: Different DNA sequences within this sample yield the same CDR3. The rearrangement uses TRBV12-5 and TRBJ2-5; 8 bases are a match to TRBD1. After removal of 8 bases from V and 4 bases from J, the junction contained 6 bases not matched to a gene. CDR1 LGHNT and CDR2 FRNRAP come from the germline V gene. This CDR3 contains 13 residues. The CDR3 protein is CASLQGGGETQYF. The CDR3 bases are TGTGCTAGTCTACAGGGGGGAGGAGAGACCCAGTACTTC.

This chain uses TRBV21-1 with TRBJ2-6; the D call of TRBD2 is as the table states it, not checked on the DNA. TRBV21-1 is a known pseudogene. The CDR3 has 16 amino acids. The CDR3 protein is CASSPGVRSGANVLTF. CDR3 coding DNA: TGTGCCAGCAGCCCCGGGGTCCGTTCTGGGGCCAACGTCCTGACTTTC.

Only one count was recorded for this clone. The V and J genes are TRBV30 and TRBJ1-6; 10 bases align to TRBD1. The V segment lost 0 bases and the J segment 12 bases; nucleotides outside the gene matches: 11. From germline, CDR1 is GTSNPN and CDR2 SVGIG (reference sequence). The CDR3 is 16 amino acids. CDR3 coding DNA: TGTGCCTGGAGTGTACTTGTTGGGACAGGGGTGGGACCCCTCCACTTT. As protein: CAWSVLVGTGVGPLHF.

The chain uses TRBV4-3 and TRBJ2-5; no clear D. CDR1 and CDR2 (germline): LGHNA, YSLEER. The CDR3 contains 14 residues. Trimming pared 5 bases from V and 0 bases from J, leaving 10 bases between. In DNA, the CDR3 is TGCGCCAGCAGCTTCCAAACAGACCAAGAGACCCAGTACTTC. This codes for CASSFQTDQETQYF.

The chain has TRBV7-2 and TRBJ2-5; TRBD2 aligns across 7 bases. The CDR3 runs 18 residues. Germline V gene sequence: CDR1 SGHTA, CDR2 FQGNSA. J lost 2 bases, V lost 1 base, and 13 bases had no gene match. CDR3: CASSLVSRGGREQETQYF. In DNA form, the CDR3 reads TGTGCCAGCAGCTTAGTGAGTCGCGGGGGACGGGAGCAAGAGACCCAGTACTTC.

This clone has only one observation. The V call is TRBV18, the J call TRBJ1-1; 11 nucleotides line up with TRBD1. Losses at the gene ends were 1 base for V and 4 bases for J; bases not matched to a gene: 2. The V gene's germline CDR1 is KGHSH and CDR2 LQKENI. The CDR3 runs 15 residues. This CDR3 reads CASSPLDRGPTEAFF. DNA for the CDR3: TGTGCCAGCTCACCACTGGACAGGGGGCCCACTGAAGCTTTCTTT.

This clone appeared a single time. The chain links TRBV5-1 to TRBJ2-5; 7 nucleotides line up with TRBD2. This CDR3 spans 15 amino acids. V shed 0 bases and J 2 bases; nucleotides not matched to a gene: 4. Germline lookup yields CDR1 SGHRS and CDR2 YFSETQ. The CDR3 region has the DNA TGCGCCAGCAGCTTGGGGCAGCGGGGTCAAGAGACCCAGTACTTC. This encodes CASSLGQRGQETQYF.

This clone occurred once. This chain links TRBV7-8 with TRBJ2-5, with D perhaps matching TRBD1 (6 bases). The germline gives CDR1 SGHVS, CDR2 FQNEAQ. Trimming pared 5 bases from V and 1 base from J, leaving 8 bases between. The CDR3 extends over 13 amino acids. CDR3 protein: CASSPRGQETQYF. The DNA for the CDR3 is TGTGCCAGCAGCCCCAGGGGCCAAGAGACCCAGTACTTC. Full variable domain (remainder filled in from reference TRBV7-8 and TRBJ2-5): GAGVSQSPRYKVAKRGQDVALRCDPISGHVSLFWYQQALGQGPEFLTYFQNEAQLDKSGLPSDRFFAERPEGSVSTLKIQRTQQEDSAVYLCASSPRGQETQYFGPGTRLLVL.

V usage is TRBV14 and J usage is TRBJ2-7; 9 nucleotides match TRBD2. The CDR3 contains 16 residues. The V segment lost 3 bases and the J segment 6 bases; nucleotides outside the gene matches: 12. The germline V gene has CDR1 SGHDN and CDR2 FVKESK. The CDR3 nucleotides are TGTGCCAGCAGCCAGATACCGGGACTAGCTTACACCGAGCAGTACTTC. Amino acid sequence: CASSQIPGLAYTEQYF. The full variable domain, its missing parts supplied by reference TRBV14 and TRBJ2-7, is EAGVTQFPSHSVIEKGQTVTLRCDPISGHDNLYWYRRVMGKEIKFLLHFVKESKQDESGMPNNRFLAERTGGTYSTLKVQPAELEDSGVYFCASSQIPGLAYTEQYFGPGTRLTVT.

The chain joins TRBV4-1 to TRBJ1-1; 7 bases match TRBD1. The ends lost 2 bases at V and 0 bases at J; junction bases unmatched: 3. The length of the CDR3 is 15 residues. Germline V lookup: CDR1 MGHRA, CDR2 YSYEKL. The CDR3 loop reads CASSQTGQMNTEAFF. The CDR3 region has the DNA TGCGCCAGCAGCCAAACGGGACAGATGAACACTGAAGCTTTCTTT.

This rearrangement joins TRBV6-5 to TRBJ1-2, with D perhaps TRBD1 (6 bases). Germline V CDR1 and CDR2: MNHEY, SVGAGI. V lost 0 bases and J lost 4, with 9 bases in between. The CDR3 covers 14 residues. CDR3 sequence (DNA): TGTGCCAGCAGTTACTCCCAGGGGTCCTATGGCTACACCTTC. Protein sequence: CASSYSQGSYGYTF.